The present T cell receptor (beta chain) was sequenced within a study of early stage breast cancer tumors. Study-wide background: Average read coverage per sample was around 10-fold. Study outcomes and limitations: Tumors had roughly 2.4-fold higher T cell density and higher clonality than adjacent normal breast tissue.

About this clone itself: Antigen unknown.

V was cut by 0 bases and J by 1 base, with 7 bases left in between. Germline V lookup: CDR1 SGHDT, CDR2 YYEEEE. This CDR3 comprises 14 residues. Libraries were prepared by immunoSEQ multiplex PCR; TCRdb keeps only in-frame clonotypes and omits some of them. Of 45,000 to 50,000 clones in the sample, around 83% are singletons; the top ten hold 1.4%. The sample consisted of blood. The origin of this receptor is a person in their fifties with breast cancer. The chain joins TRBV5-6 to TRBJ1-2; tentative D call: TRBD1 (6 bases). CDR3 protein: CASSLGTVNYGYTF. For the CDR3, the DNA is TGTGCCAGCAGCTTGGGGACAGTTAACTATGGCTACACCTTC.